This T cell receptor (beta chain) derives from a study of blood T cells in healthy people across ages. Through a sample-barcoded 5' primer and a J-beta primer mix, a second PCR was run for roughly 7 to 12 cycles. The template-switch adaptor, which had 12 random nucleotides, put a tag on each cDNA molecule. TCRdb ran MiXCR on the 5' RACE reads and lists one entry per CDR3 protein. There are about 780,000 distinct CDR3 sequences in the sample; about 47% occur only once, and approximately 18% lies in the top ten. This clonotype was counted a few times. The sequencing input was blood. The sequence was collected from a man at least 80 years old in good health.

The CDR3 coding sequence is TGTGCCAGCAGGCTGTCAGGGGCGCGATCCTACGAGCAGTACTTC. Protein sequence: CASRLSGARSYEQYF. The rearrangement joins TRBV6-5 to TRBJ2-7, with TRBD1 as a possible D gene (6 bases). The germline V gene has CDR1 MNHEY and CDR2 SVGAGI. V was pared by 6 bases and J by 1 base, with 16 bases between. The CDR3 covers 15 residues.